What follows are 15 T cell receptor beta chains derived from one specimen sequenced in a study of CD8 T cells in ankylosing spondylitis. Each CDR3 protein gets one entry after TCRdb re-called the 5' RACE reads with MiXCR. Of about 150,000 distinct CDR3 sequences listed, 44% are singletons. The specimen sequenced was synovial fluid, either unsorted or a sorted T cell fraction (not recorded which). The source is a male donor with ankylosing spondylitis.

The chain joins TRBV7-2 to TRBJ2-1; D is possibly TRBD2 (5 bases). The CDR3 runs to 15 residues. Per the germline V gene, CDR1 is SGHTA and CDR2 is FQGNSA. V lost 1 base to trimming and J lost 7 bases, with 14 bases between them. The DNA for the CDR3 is TGTGCCAGCAGCTTAGTCCGGAGCGGAGGAAATGAGCAGTTCTTC. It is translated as CASSLVRSGGNEQFF. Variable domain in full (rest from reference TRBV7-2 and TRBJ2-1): GAGVSQSPSNKVTEKGKDVELRCDPISGHTALYWYRQSLGQGLEFLIYFQGNSAPDKSGLPSDRFSAERTGGSVSTLTIQRTQQEDSAVYLCASSLVRSGGNEQFFGPGTRLTVL.

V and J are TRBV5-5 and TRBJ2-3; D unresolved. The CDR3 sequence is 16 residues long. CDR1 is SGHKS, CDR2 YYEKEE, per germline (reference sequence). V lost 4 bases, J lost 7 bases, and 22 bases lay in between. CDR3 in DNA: TGTGCCAGCAGCCCTGGGCGTGGCTGCCTGGATTATACGCAGTATTTT. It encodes CASSPGRGCLDYTQYF.

The CDR3 bases are TGTGCCAGCTCACGCCCGGTGGGAAGCTATGGCTACACCTTC. Residues: CASSRPVGSYGYTF. This chain joins TRBV18 and TRBJ1-2, with D hard to call. Trimming removed 4 bases at V and 4 bases at J, with 13 bases between. CDR1 is KGHSH and CDR2 is LQKENI in the germline V gene. The CDR3 covers 14 residues.

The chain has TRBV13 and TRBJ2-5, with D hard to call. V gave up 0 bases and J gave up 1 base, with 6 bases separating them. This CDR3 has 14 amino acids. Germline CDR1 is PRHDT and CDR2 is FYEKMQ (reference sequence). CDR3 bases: TGTGCCAGCAGCTTAGGACTGCCCCAAGAGACCCAGTACTTC. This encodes CASSLGLPQETQYF.

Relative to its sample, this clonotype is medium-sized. The CDR3 DNA follows: TGCGCCAGCAGCTCTCCACAGGCCAACAGGAATTTGGCATACGAGCAGTACTTC. The encoded protein is CASSSPQANRNLAYEQYF. This sequence joins TRBV5-1 and TRBJ2-7; D is possibly TRBD1 (5 bases). Germline CDR1 SGHRS, CDR2 YFSETQ. Trimming stripped 3 bases from V and 4 bases from J, with 26 bases between. This CDR3 spans 18 amino acids.

The CDR3 DNA is TGTGCCAGCACCCTGAGCGGCCTAGCGGGAGACTACAATGAGCAGTTCTTC. It translates to CASTLSGLAGDYNEQFF. V usage is TRBV12-3 or TRBV12-4 and J usage is TRBJ2-1, with TRBD2 matching 10 bases. The CDR3 loop spans 17 amino acids. With 7 bases clipped from V and 3 bases from J, the junction kept 12 bases outside the gene matches.

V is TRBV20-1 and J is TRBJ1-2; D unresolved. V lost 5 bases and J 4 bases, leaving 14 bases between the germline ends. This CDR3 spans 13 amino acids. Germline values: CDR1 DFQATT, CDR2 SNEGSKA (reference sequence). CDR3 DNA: TGCAGTGCTGCTCAAGACACCTTCTATGGCTACACCTTC. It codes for CSAAQDTFYGYTF.

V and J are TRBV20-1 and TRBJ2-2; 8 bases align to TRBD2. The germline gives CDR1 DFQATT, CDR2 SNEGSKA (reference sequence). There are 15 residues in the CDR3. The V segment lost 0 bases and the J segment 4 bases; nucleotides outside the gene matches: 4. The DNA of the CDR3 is TGCAGTGCTAGAGATTGGCTAGCGGGCACCGGGGAGCTGTTTTTT. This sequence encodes CSARDWLAGTGELFF.

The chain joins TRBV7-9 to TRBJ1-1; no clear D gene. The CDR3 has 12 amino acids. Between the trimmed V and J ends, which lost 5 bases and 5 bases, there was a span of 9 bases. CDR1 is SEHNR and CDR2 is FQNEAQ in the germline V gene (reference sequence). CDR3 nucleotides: TGTGCCAGCAGCATCGGGATGACTGAAGCTTTCTTT. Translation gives CASSIGMTEAFF.

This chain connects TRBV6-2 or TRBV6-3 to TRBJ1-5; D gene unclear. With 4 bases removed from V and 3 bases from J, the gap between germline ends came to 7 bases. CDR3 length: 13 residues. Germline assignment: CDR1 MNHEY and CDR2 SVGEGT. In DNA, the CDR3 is TGTGCCAGCAGTTCGGATCCCAATCAGCCCCAGCATTTT. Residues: CASSSDPNQPQHF.

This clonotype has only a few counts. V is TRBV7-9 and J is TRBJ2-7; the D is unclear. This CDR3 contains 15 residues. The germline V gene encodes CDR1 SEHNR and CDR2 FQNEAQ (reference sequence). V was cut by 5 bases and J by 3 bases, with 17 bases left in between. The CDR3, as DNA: TGTGCCAGCAGCCCGACGACGGACGCAGACTACGAGCAGTACTTC. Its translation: CASSPTTDADYEQYF.

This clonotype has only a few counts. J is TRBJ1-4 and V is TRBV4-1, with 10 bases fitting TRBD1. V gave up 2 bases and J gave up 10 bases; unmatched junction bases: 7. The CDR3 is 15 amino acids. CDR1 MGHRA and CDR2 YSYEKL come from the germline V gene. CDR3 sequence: CASSQPRDRGPKLFF. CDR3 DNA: TGCGCCAGCAGCCAACCCCGGGACAGGGGCCCAAAACTGTTTTTT.

CDR3 amino acids: CATSDWREYQETQYF. CDR3 DNA sequence: TGTGCCACCAGTGATTGGAGGGAATATCAAGAGACCCAGTACTTC. The J gene is TRBJ2-5, the V gene TRBV24-1, with a weak D call TRBD2 (6 bases). The germline gives CDR1 KGHDR, CDR2 SFDVKD. V lost 2 bases, J lost 2 bases, and 11 bases lay in between. The CDR3 loop spans 15 amino acids.

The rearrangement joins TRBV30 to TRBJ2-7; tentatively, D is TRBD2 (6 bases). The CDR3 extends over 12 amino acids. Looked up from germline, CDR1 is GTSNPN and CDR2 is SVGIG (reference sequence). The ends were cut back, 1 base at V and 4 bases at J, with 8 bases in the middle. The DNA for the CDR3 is TGTGCCTGGAGTGGGGGACTTTACGAGCAGTACTTC. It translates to CAWSGGLYEQYF.

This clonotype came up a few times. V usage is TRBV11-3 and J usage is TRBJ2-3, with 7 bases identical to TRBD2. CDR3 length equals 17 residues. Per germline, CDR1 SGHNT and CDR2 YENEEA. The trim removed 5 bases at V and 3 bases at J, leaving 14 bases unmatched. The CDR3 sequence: CASSPEGGARVTDTQYF. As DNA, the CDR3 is TGTGCCAGCAGCCCCGAGGGAGGGGCGCGTGTGACAGATACGCAGTATTTT.